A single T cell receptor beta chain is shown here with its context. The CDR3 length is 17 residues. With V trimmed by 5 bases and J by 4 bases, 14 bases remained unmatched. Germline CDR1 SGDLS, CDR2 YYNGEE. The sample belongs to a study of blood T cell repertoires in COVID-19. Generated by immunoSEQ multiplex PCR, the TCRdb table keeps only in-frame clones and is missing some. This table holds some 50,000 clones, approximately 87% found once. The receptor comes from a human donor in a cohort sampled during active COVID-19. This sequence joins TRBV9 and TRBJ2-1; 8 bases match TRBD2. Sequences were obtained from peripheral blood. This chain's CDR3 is CASSPQKREGIYNEQFF. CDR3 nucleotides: TGTGCCAGCAGTCCCCAAAAACGGGAGGGAATTTACAATGAGCAGTTCTTC.